This is a list of T cell receptor beta chains from one sample in a study of T cell responses to AZD1222 COVID-19 vaccine. Sequencing used immunoSEQ multiplex PCR; TCRdb keeps in-frame clones, though not all of them. The sample holds roughly 180,000 clones, over 80% seen once. This sample comprised peripheral blood, obtained on day 0 of MenACWY control vaccination. Receptor source: an adult in good health. The CDR3 runs from the conserved cysteine through the conserved F or W. A D gene is named only where the DNA matches it firmly. Where a row states a size, it is once, few, many or the class of an expanded clone; other rows omit it.

J gene	D gene	V gene	clone size	CDR3 DNA	CDR3 protein
TRBJ2-7	TRBD1	TRBV4-3	few	TGCGCCAGCAGCCAAGAGCCCCCCGGGACAGGGGATTACGAGCAGTACTTC	CASSQEPPGTGDYEQYF
TRBJ2-2	-	TRBV6-5	-	TGTGCCAGCAGTCTCGCCGGGGAGCTGTTTTTT	CASSLAGELFF
TRBJ1-2	-	TRBV28	-	TGTGCCAGCAGTTTAGTCGGGGTGCCTGGCTACACCTTC	CASSLVGVPGYTF
TRBJ1-2	-	TRBV3-1/TRBV3-2	-	TGTGCCAGCAGGCCGTCGACAGGCGGATTGACCTTC	CASRPSTGGLTF
TRBJ1-2	-	TRBV3-1/TRBV3-2	-	TGTGCCAGCAGCCAAGATGTGGACTTCTATGGCTACACCTTC	CASSQDVDFYGYTF
TRBJ1-5	-	TRBV6-1	-	TGTGCCAGCAGTGACAGGGCTCGGGAATCAACCCAGCATTTT	CASSDRARESTQHF
TRBJ2-3	TRBD2	TRBV27	-	TGTGCCAGCAGTTTACCAACTAGCGGAAGCACAGATACGCAGTATTTT	CASSLPTSGSTDTQYF
TRBJ1-5	-	TRBV27	-	TGTGCCAGCAGTTTTGCGGGGATGAATCAGCCCCAGCATTTT	CASSFAGMNQPQHF
TRBJ1-1	-	TRBV12-3/TRBV12-4	-	TGTGCCAGCAGTTTCGGTTTAAACACTGAAGCTTTCTTT	CASSFGLNTEAFF
TRBJ1-2	-	TRBV30	-	TGTGCCTGGGAAAGTCGCACCCCAATACTCTATGGCTACACCTTC	CAWESRTPILYGYTF
TRBJ2-1	TRBD1	TRBV5-5	-	TGTGCCAGCAGCTTATTGTCCGCAGGGGGCAATGAGCAGTTCTTC	CASSLLSAGGNEQFF
TRBJ1-2	-	TRBV11-2	-	TGTGCCAGCAGCTCCTATCGGAGGGGACACAACTATGGCTACACCTTC	CASSSYRRGHNYGYTF
TRBJ1-2	-	TRBV5-5	once	TGTGCCAGCAGCTTGGCTTCGGGATTTCGATCCTATGGCTACACCTTC	CASSLASGFRSYGYTF
TRBJ2-2	-	TRBV3-1/TRBV3-2	-	TGTGCCAGCAGCCAATGGAACACCGGGGAGCTGTTTTTT	CASSQWNTGELFF
TRBJ2-2	-	TRBV9	-	TGTGCCAGCAGCCTAAAAGGGGGCACCGGGGAGCTGTTTTTT	CASSLKGGTGELFF
TRBJ2-7	TRBD1	TRBV19	few	TGTGCCAGTAGTATAGGGACAGGTACCTACGAGCAGTACTTC	CASSIGTGTYEQYF
TRBJ2-7	-	TRBV4-1	-	TGCGCCAGCAGCCCCCTCGACAGGTTTCGCTACGAGCAGTACTTC	CASSPLDRFRYEQYF
TRBJ1-2	-	TRBV19	-	TGTGCCAGTAGTATAGCACCGGGGGCGAACTATGGCTACACCTTC	CASSIAPGANYGYTF
TRBJ2-7	-	TRBV14	-	TGTGCCAGCAGCCAAGATGGTTGGGGAGGAAACGAGCAGTACTTC	CASSQDGWGGNEQYF
TRBJ1-5	TRBD1	TRBV10-3	few	TGTGCCATCAGTGGACAGGGGAATCAGCCCCAGCATTTT	CAISGQGNQPQHF
TRBJ2-1	-	TRBV28	-	TGTGCCAGCAGTTCGCCCTCAAGGGAGCAGTTCTTC	CASSSPSREQFF
TRBJ2-3	TRBD2	TRBV2	-	TGTGCCAGCAGTTTAGCGGGAGTCGGCACAGATACGCAGTATTTT	CASSLAGVGTDTQYF
TRBJ2-3	-	TRBV29-1	-	TGCAGCGACCGAACCGGGACTCAGAGGGCGCAGTATTTT	CSDRTGTQRAQYF
TRBJ1-4	-	TRBV7-2	-	TGTGCCAGCAGCTCTGTAAGAAGGGGAAATGAAAAACTGTTTTTT	CASSSVRRGNEKLFF
TRBJ1-2	-	TRBV19	-	TGTGCCAGTAGTATAGCTACACGTCTTTCGAATGGCTACACCTTC	CASSIATRLSNGYTF
TRBJ2-7	-	TRBV7-2	-	TGTGCCAGCAGCTTAGGGACCGCCGGCAACGAGCAGTACTTC	CASSLGTAGNEQYF
TRBJ1-3	TRBD1	TRBV9	-	TGTGCCAGCAGCCCCAGACAGGGGGTGACTGGAAACACCATATATTTT	CASSPRQGVTGNTIYF
TRBJ2-5	TRBD2	TRBV5-1	-	TGCGCCAGCAGCCGAGGGACTAGCGGGAGAGCCCTGGGACAAGAGACCCAGTACTTC	CASSRGTSGRALGQETQYF
TRBJ1-5	-	TRBV6-4	-	TGTGCCAGCAGTGAGTCGGGGGCGGGCAATCAGCCCCAGCATTTT	CASSESGAGNQPQHF
TRBJ2-5	-	TRBV28	-	TGTGCCAGCAGCCAGAGGACCCAGTACTTC	CASSQRTQYF
TRBJ2-3	TRBD1	TRBV11-2	once	TGTGCCAGCAGCGGCCGGGACAGGGGGCGAAAAGATACGCAGTATTTT	CASSGRDRGRKDTQYF
TRBJ2-5	-	TRBV30	-	TGTGCCTGGAGTGTAGTCAGCGGCAAAGAGACCCAGTACTTC	CAWSVVSGKETQYF
TRBJ2-7	TRBD2	TRBV6-6	-	TGTGCCAGCAGTCCACTAGCGGGGGTAGCCGAGCAGTACTTC	CASSPLAGVAEQYF
TRBJ1-1	-	TRBV12-3/TRBV12-4	once	TGTGCCAGCAGTTTAGACGGGTTTGAAGCTTTCTTT	CASSLDGFEAFF
TRBJ1-4	-	TRBV21-1	-	TGTGCCAGCAGTTTAGGAGACAGGGGCGAAAAACTGTTTTTT	CASSLGDRGEKLFF
TRBJ2-1	-	TRBV4-2	-	TGTGCCAGCAGCCAAGATGGTACAGGGAAGAACGCTGGGCAGTTCTTC	CASSQDGTGKNAGQFF
TRBJ1-1	TRBD1	TRBV6-2/TRBV6-3	once	TGTGCCAGCAGTTTGCCCGGGACAGGGGGGGCTGAAGCTTTCTTT	CASSLPGTGGAEAFF
TRBJ1-5	-	TRBV28	-	TGTGCCAGCAGTTTATATCCCGGGAAGGGGACTTCCTCGAAGCCCCAGCATTTT	CASSLYPGKGTSSKPQHF
TRBJ1-2	-	TRBV19	-	TGTGCCTCCCGCGAGGATTCTATCTATGGCTACACCTTC	CASREDSIYGYTF
TRBJ2-7	-	TRBV27	-	TGTGCCAGCAGTTTGCGTAGGCCCCCCTACGAGCAGTACTTC	CASSLRRPPYEQYF
TRBJ1-6	-	TRBV3-1/TRBV3-2	-	TGTGCCAGCAGCCAAGATGGGACGGGTACACCCCTCCACTTT	CASSQDGTGTPLHF
TRBJ2-7	-	TRBV6-5	-	TGTGCCAGCTATAGTTCTGCCTACGAGCAGTACTTC	CASYSSAYEQYF
TRBJ1-5	-	TRBV21-1	-	TGTGCCAGCAGCAAAACTGGGACAGGGGTCAGGAGCAATCAGCCCCAGCATTTT	CASSKTGTGVRSNQPQHF
TRBJ2-2	-	TRBV6-6	-	TGTGCCAGCAGGCACCACATCGGGGGCACCGGGGAGCTGTTTTTT	CASRHHIGGTGELFF